This T cell receptor beta chain stems from a study of glioma-infiltrating T cells after dendritic cell vaccination. Using immunoSEQ multiplex PCR, the repertoire was profiled, and TCRdb retains in-frame clones only, with some absent. The sample contains about 64,000 clones, approximately 85% of which appear only once. Germline CDR1 SQVTM, CDR2 ANQGSEA. This CDR3 spans 11 amino acids. V shed 4 bases, J shed 9 bases, and the junction held 3 bases outside the gene matches. The chain is built from TRBV29-1 and TRBJ1-1; 9 bases are a match to TRBD1. This clonotype was sampled from a human donor with glioblastoma. This specimen was blood, taken before dendritic cell vaccination. CDR3 bases: TGCAGCGTTGCGGGACAGGGCAAAGCTTTCTTT. Translating it yields CSVAGQGKAFF.